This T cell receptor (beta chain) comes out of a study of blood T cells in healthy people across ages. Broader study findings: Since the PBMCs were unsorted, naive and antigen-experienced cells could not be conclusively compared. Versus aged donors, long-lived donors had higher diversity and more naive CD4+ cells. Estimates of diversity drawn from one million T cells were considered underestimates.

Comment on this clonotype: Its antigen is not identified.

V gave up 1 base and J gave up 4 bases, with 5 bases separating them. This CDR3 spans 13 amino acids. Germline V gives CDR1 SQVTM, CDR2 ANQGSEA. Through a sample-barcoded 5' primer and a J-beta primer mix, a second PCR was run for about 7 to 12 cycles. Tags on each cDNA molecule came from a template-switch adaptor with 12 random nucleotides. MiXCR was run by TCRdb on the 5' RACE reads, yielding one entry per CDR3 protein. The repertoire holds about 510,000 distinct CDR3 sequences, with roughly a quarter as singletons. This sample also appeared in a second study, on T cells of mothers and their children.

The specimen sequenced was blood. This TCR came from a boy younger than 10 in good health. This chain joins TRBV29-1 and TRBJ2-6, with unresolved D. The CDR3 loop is CSVEGSGANVLTF. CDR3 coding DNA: TGCAGCGTTGAAGGTAGCGGGGCCAACGTCCTGACTTTC.